The clone carrying this TCR beta chain was seen once. The antigen is unknown. There are 17 residues in the CDR3. Losses at the gene ends were 2 bases for V and 9 bases for J; bases not matched to a gene: 12. Germline V CDR1 and CDR2: SGHAT, FQNNGV. The data derive from a study of OX40 agonist ivuxolimab in advanced cancers. Study conclusions and caveats: Dose levels from 0.1 to 3.0 mg/kg saw CD4+ and CD8+ blood T cells expand clonally by week 6.

Clones were read by immunoSEQ multiplex PCR, and TCRdb kept only the in-frame ones, dropping some. The profile shows around 91,000 clones, 75% to 90% of them singletons. The chain links TRBV11-2 to TRBJ2-3; TRBD2 matches 12 bases. The sequencing used CD4+ or CD8+ T cells sorted from blood, collected in a trial of the OX40 agonist ivuxolimab. This sequence originates from an adult with an advanced solid tumor such as melanoma, head and neck, liver or kidney cancer. CDR3 amino acids: CASSLSLLAGGEKTQYF. In DNA, the CDR3 is TGTGCCAGCAGCTTAAGCCTTCTAGCGGGAGGGGAGAAAACGCAGTATTTT.